This is a list of T cell receptor beta chains from one sample in a study of T cell repertoires in cytomegalovirus infection. TCRdb used MiXCR to reprocess the reads, holding one entry per CDR3 protein. In the table there are roughly 640,000 distinct CDR3 sequences, about 24% of which are singletons. The sample comprised CD8+ T cells from PBMCs. The receptors here all came from a human donor in good health (CMV status not recorded). Some clones in this sample may be carry-over from other donors' samples. CDR3s leave out the opening cysteine and the closing phenylalanine or tryptophan. The order of the fields is V gene, J gene, CDR3 protein.

v_gene: TRBV20-1
j_gene: TRBJ2-3
CDR3aa: SASSSSGTSGGMTDTQY

v_gene: TRBV28
j_gene: TRBJ2-5
CDR3aa: ASSPRVGLQETQY

v_gene: TRBV5-1
j_gene: TRBJ2-1
CDR3aa: ASRLSGGSSSYNEQF

v_gene: TRBV7-9
j_gene: TRBJ2-2
CDR3aa: ASSSRISNTGELF

v_gene: TRBV7-9
j_gene: TRBJ2-5
CDR3aa: ASSLGDRGRETQY

v_gene: TRBV4-1
j_gene: TRBJ1-1
CDR3aa: ASSQDGTGMNTEAF

v_gene: TRBV6-5
j_gene: TRBJ1-5
CDR3aa: ASRPNTIPSNQPQH

v_gene: TRBV7-9
j_gene: TRBJ2-4
CDR3aa: ASSLGGAKNIQY

v_gene: TRBV29-1
j_gene: TRBJ1-2
CDR3aa: SVDLPGDYGYT

v_gene: TRBV6-2/TRBV6-3
j_gene: TRBJ1-5
CDR3aa: ASSIISWPQH

v_gene: TRBV27
j_gene: TRBJ1-2
CDR3aa: ASSGTAHGYT

v_gene: TRBV2
j_gene: TRBJ1-1
CDR3aa: ASSDTGATEAF

v_gene: TRBV24-1
j_gene: TRBJ2-3
CDR3aa: ATSDPGTTTDTQY

v_gene: TRBV14
j_gene: TRBJ2-2
CDR3aa: ASSQVPRQGDTGELF

v_gene: TRBV7-9
j_gene: TRBJ2-1
CDR3aa: ASIRGGLEQF

v_gene: TRBV19
j_gene: TRBJ2-1
CDR3aa: ASSIDGGGSYNEQF

v_gene: TRBV27
j_gene: TRBJ2-2
CDR3aa: ASSPNLGGLELF

v_gene: TRBV29-1
j_gene: TRBJ2-1
CDR3aa: SVDRGRDEQF

v_gene: TRBV10-2
j_gene: TRBJ1-1
CDR3aa: ASSDSDGISEAF

v_gene: TRBV6-2/TRBV6-3
j_gene: TRBJ1-5
CDR3aa: ASSYSNSNQPQH

v_gene: TRBV29-1
j_gene: TRBJ1-1
CDR3aa: SVEVGVGTEAF

v_gene: TRBV19
j_gene: TRBJ2-5
CDR3aa: ASSIGGLRNQY

v_gene: TRBV7-2
j_gene: TRBJ1-1
CDR3aa: ASSLFPDRDWSTEAF

v_gene: TRBV19
j_gene: TRBJ1-5
CDR3aa: ASIDGSNQPQH

v_gene: TRBV2
j_gene: TRBJ1-5
CDR3aa: ASSVGGPVNQPQH

v_gene: TRBV5-1
j_gene: TRBJ1-1
CDR3aa: ASSTGPGNTEAF

v_gene: TRBV7-9
j_gene: TRBJ2-2
CDR3aa: ASSNRAPNTGELF

v_gene: TRBV29-1
j_gene: TRBJ2-1
CDR3aa: SVVGTSGGVSSYNEQF

v_gene: TRBV6-1
j_gene: TRBJ1-3
CDR3aa: ASSEIQGTSGNTIY

v_gene: TRBV7-9
j_gene: TRBJ1-2
CDR3aa: ASSPETGEHHYGYT